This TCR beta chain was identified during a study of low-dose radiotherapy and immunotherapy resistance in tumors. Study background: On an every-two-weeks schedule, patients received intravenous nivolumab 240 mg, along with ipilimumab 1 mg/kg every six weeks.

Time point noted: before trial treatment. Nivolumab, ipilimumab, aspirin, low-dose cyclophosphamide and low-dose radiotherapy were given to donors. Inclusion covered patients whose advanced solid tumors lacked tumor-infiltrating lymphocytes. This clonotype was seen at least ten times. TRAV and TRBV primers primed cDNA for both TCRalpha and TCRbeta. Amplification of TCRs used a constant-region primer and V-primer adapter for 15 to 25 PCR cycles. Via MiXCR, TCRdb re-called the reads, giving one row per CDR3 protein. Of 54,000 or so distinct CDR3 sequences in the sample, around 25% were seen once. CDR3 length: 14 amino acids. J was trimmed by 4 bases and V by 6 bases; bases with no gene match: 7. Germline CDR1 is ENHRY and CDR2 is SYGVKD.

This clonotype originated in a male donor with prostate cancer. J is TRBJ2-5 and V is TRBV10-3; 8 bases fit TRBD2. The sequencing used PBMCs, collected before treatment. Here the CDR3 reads CAIRSDREGETQYF. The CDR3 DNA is TGTGCCATCAGATCGGACCGGGAGGGAGAGACCCAGTACTTC.